This T cell receptor (beta chain) is drawn from a study of T-cell memory formation after mild COVID-19. Study-wide results and limits: Among clones peaking at day 37 in the second wave, SARS-CoV-2 specificity remained unconfirmed. Of the contracting clones, CD4+ ones lay mainly in CM and EM, and CD8+ ones in EMRA. Clones that shrank (day 15 to 85) were balanced CD4/CD8, whereas later expanders leaned CD4+.

TCR alpha and TCR beta cDNA libraries carrying sample barcodes and UMIs were produced by 5'RACE using constant-segment primers. Via MiXCR, TCRdb re-called the 5' RACE reads, giving one row per CDR3 protein. The data hold hundreds of thousands of distinct CDR3 sequences, with roughly 17% observed a single time. With regard to this clonotype: Its target is not known.

The sample taken for sequencing was PBMCs or a T cell subset sorted from them (not recorded which). This sequence was found in a man younger than 35 who had mild COVID-19 (a few samples of this study predate the infection). Cell type and time point are not known.

The CDR3 region is CASSPERVKQFF. As DNA, the CDR3 is TGTGCCAGCAGTCCCGAGAGGGTAAAGCAGTTCTTC. This chain connects TRBV6-5 to TRBJ2-1, with D tentatively TRBD2 (5 bases). V lost 5 bases and J lost 11, with 13 bases in between. The CDR3 is 12 residues long. Germline V gene data show CDR1 as MNHEY and CDR2 as SVGAGI.